This TCR beta chain was captured by sequencing in a study of cytotoxic CD8 clonotypes in ibrutinib-treated CLL. Study context: Each sample contained, on average, roughly 260,000 productive templates and roughly 100,000 productive rearrangements. Whole-study findings and limits: Treatment left the uncommon public clonotypes either contracted or stable in frequency. Clonality at baseline surpassed age-matched healthy donors and tracked circulating CD8+ T-cell counts.

Assay used: immunoSEQ multiplex PCR; TCRdb lists only in-frame clones, some missing. The sample has about 160,000 clones; 84% are singletons. Comments on this clone: Its target is unknown.

Germline V lookup: CDR1 SGHRS, CDR2 YFSETQ. This CDR3 has 14 residues. Trimming removed 5 bases from V and 6 bases from J; junction bases left unmatched: 8. This sequence joins TRBV5-1 and TRBJ2-5; 9 bases line up with TRBD1. Specimen: PBMCs, collected after 24 months of ibrutinib treatment. The TCR was taken from a human donor with chronic lymphocytic leukemia. CDR3 residues: CASRPGTGLKTQYF. DNA for the CDR3: TGCGCCAGCAGGCCAGGGACAGGGCTGAAGACCCAGTACTTC.